This T cell receptor beta chain came from a study of blood T cell repertoires in COVID-19. About the research overall: Material from acute and convalescent COVID-19 was sourced from the United States, Italy and Spain. The cDNA or gDNA used as material had been derived from T cells, B-cell-depleted T cells, or PBMCs.

There are 16 residues in the CDR3. The V segment lost 0 bases and the J segment 3 bases; nucleotides outside the gene matches: 2. CDR1 is SGHVS, CDR2 FNYEAQ, per germline. Under the authors' procedure: For nucleated cells, counts were estimated from reference gene primer amplification. Only in-frame clones appear in the TCRdb table, and some are missing; sequencing was by immunoSEQ multiplex PCR. The V and J calls and the clone size are those of that table, but D and trimming were determined from the DNA. This table holds hundreds of thousands of clones, about 88% found once. This TCR was sampled from a man between 65 and 85 years old with acute or convalescent COVID-19. The sequenced sample consisted of peripheral blood. V is TRBV7-6 and J is TRBJ2-2, with 9 bases aligning to TRBD1. CDR3 bases: TGTGCCAGCAGCTTAGCGGACAGGGGACACACCGGGGAGCTGTTTTTT. It encodes CASSLADRGHTGELFF.